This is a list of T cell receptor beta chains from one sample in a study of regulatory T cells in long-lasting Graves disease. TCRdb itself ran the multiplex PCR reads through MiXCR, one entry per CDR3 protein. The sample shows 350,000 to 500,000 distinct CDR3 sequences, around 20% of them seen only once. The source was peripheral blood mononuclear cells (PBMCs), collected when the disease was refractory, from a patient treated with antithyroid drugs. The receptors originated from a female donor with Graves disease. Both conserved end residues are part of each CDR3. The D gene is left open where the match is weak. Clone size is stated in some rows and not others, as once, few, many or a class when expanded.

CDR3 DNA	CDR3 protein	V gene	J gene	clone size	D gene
TGTGCTAGTGGTTTTCCTCGGGGGCAAGAGACCCAGTACTTC	CASGFPRGQETQYF	TRBV12-5	TRBJ2-5	many	NA
TGTGCCACCACATCCAGGGTCAAAAACACCATATATTTT	CATTSRVKNTIYF	TRBV28	TRBJ1-3	many	NA
TGCGCCAGCAGCTTGGCAGGGGGCAAGGGCTATGGCTACACCTTC	CASSLAGGKGYGYTF	TRBV5-1	TRBJ1-2	NA	TRBD1
TGTGCCAGCAGTTTATCCGGGGGCACCGGGGAGCTGTTTTTT	CASSLSGGTGELFF	TRBV27	TRBJ2-2	many	NA
TGTGGAGGAGGGGCAGGGTCCCACGAGCAGTACTTC	CGGGAGSHEQYF	TRBV30	TRBJ2-7	NA	NA
TGTGCCAGCAGTCGAAGTAACTCTGGGGCCAACGTCCTGACTTTC	CASSRSNSGANVLTF	TRBV13	TRBJ2-6	NA	NA
TGTGCCAGTAGTAAGTCATCGGACCGGAACTATGGCTACACCTTC	CASSKSSDRNYGYTF	TRBV19	TRBJ1-2	NA	NA
TGCGCCAGCAGCTTTCCCGGACAGGGGCTATCAGATACGCAGTATTTT	CASSFPGQGLSDTQYF	TRBV5-1	TRBJ2-3	NA	TRBD1
TGTGCCAGCAGCCAACGGGGACCGACCTCCTCTGGAAACACCATATATTTT	CASSQRGPTSSGNTIYF	TRBV9	TRBJ1-3	few	NA
TGTGCCAGCAGCTTAGTGTACAGGGAAGGGGAGCTGTTTTTT	CASSLVYREGELFF	TRBV7-2	TRBJ2-2	many	NA
TGTGCCAGCAGAGGGGGGCTTTTCACAGATACGCAGTATTTT	CASRGGLFTDTQYF	TRBV28	TRBJ2-3	few	NA
TGTGCCAGCAGTTTTAAACAGGGGTGGTATACTGAAGCTTTCTTT	CASSFKQGWYTEAFF	TRBV27	TRBJ1-1	NA	TRBD1
TGTGCCAGCAGTTTTCAGGGGACGGGAGGCTACACCTTC	CASSFQGTGGYTF	TRBV28	TRBJ1-2	many	NA
TGTGCCAGCAGTGGGGGCTTAGAGACCCAGTACTTC	CASSGGLETQYF	TRBV12-3/TRBV12-4	TRBJ2-5	NA	NA
TGTGCCAGCAGCCAAGTTACAGGGTCGGGCACTGAAGCTTTCTTT	CASSQVTGSGTEAFF	TRBV4-2	TRBJ1-1	few	NA
TGTGCCAGCAGCTTTTGGACAGGGTTAAACACCGGGGAGCTGTTTTTT	CASSFWTGLNTGELFF	TRBV7-6	TRBJ2-2	NA	TRBD1
TGTGCCAGCAGTTTGAGCGGGAGGAACTACGAGCAGTACTTC	CASSLSGRNYEQYF	TRBV28	TRBJ2-7	many	TRBD2
TGCAGTGCTAGAACGACTAGCGGGAGCCCCGAGCAGTACTTC	CSARTTSGSPEQYF	TRBV20-1	TRBJ2-7	few	TRBD2
TGTGCCAGCAGTGAGGTGGGCACTGAAGCTTTCTTT	CASSEVGTEAFF	TRBV25-1	TRBJ1-1	many	NA
TGCGCCAGCAGCTTCAACAGGGATGCCTTCGAGCAGTACTTC	CASSFNRDAFEQYF	TRBV5-1	TRBJ2-7	many	NA
TGTGCCAGCAGCCAAGATCAGTTTAGGGGGCCTTTTAGCTCCTACAATGAGCAGTTCTTC	CASSQDQFRGPFSSYNEQFF	TRBV3-1	TRBJ2-1	NA	TRBD1
TGTGCCAGCGGTAGCGTAACCTACGAGCAGTACTTC	CASGSVTYEQYF	TRBV6-2/TRBV6-3	TRBJ2-7	few	NA
TGTGCCAGCAGCATGACTAGCGGGACGAACACCGGGGAGCTGTTTTTT	CASSMTSGTNTGELFF	TRBV7-9	TRBJ2-2	many	TRBD2
TGTGCCAGCAGCTTAGGACCTGCGACAGGGGCTCTCTACGAGCAGTACTTC	CASSLGPATGALYEQYF	TRBV11-2	TRBJ2-7	many	TRBD1
TGCGCCAGCAGCCAAGAGCCGGGACAGCACACCGGGGAGCTGTTTTTT	CASSQEPGQHTGELFF	TRBV4-1	TRBJ2-2	few	TRBD1
TGTGCCAGCAGCCTAGACCACCCGGGCTTCGGGGCTCATGGCTACACCTTC	CASSLDHPGFGAHGYTF	TRBV7-2	TRBJ1-2	few	NA
TGCGCCAGCAGTGTGGGCCCCGATTATGGCTACACCTTC	CASSVGPDYGYTF	TRBV5-1	TRBJ1-2	few	NA
TGTGCCACCAGTGGTACCAGGGGCAACGAGCAGTACTTC	CATSGTRGNEQYF	TRBV15	TRBJ2-7	many	NA